These 26 T cell receptor beta chains came from one sample sequenced in a study of OX40 agonist ivuxolimab in advanced cancers. Clones were read by immunoSEQ multiplex PCR, and TCRdb kept only the in-frame ones, dropping some. Seen here are under 90,000 clones, around 83% observed once, and the top ten hold approximately 0.2%. Sequencing used CD4+ or CD8+ T cells sorted from blood, obtained in a trial of the OX40 agonist ivuxolimab. These TCRs come from an adult with an advanced solid tumor such as melanoma, head and neck, liver or kidney cancer.

The V call is TRBV9, the J call TRBJ2-2; D possibly matches TRBD1 or TRBD2 (5 bases each). The V and J ends lost 0 bases and 4 bases respectively, with 7 bases between them. Per the germline V gene, CDR1 is SGDLS and CDR2 is YYNGEE. CDR3 size: 14 residues. This CDR3 reads CASSVARGTGELFF. CDR3 nucleotides: TGTGCCAGCAGCGTAGCGAGGGGCACCGGGGAGCTGTTTTTT.

The V call is TRBV18, the J call TRBJ1-1; D may be TRBD1 (5 bases). Looked up from germline, CDR1 is KGHSH and CDR2 is LQKENI. The CDR3 runs 14 residues. Between the trimmed V and J ends, which lost 5 bases and 0 bases, there was a span of 10 bases. The CDR3 region is CASSFQGMNTEAFF. CDR3 nucleotides: TGTGCCAGCTCATTCCAGGGAATGAACACTGAAGCTTTCTTT.

To note about this clone: The junction departs from the called germline gene at one end, perhaps through a read error. The gene calls are TRBV5-4 and TRBJ1-1, with D unclear. CDR3 size: 14 residues. Germline-derived CDR1 and CDR2 are SGHNT and YYREEE (reference sequence). The CDR3 nucleotides are TGCGCCAGCAGCCTTCTACTCCTGGACACTGAAGCTTTCTTT. This translates into CASSLLLLDTEAFF.

This clone was recorded once. The V and J genes are TRBV7-6 and TRBJ2-5, with D possibly matching TRBD2 (6 bases). The germline V gene encodes CDR1 SGHVS and CDR2 FNYEAQ. Trimming left V 6 bases short and J 1 base short, with 12 bases between. The CDR3 runs to 14 residues. The CDR3 spells CASRVGGFQETQYF. CDR3 nucleotides: TGTGCCAGCAGAGTGGGGGGTTTCCAAGAGACCCAGTACTTC.

The chain is built from TRBV19 and TRBJ1-1; TRBD1 is a possible D gene (5 bases). Germline assignment: CDR1 LNHDA and CDR2 SQIVND (reference sequence). V shed 4 bases and J shed 2 bases, with 11 bases lying between them. CDR3 length: 14 residues. In DNA, the CDR3 is TGTGCCAGTAGTAGGGGTCGGACAAACACTGAAGCTTTCTTT. Encoded protein: CASSRGRTNTEAFF.

About this clone itself: This same CDR3 is encoded by further DNA sequences in the sample. V gene TRBV5-1 combines with J gene TRBJ1-1, with 7 bases fitting TRBD1. CDR3 size: 14 residues. V lost 2 bases to trimming and J lost 2 bases; unmatched junction nucleotides: 3. Looked up from germline, CDR1 is SGHRS and CDR2 is YFSETQ. CDR3 in DNA: TGCGCCAGCAGCTTACAGGGGACAAACACTGAAGCTTTCTTT. Protein sequence: CASSLQGTNTEAFF.

The V gene is TRBV28, the J gene TRBJ1-3; a weak D match, TRBD1 (5 bases). This CDR3 region has 18 residues. From germline, CDR1 is MDHEN and CDR2 SYDVKM. V lost 6 bases and J lost 3, with 24 bases in between. CDR3 sequence (DNA): TGTGCCAGCAGCGCGGGGGGGGGAGGGAATAAAAATGGAAACACCATATATTTT. It is translated as CASSAGGGGNKNGNTIYF.

The chain recombines TRBV18 with TRBJ1-2, with D unresolved. V shed 3 bases and J shed 6 bases, with 14 bases lying between them. This CDR3 has 14 residues. Germline assignment: CDR1 KGHSH and CDR2 LQKENI. Here the CDR3 reads CASSPTVGSDGYTF. The DNA of the CDR3 is TGTGCCAGCTCACCTACCGTCGGGTCTGATGGCTACACCTTC.

The genes are TRBV14 and TRBJ1-1, with 8 positions matching TRBD1. CDR1 is SGHDN and CDR2 is FVKESK in the germline V gene. Germline trimming cut 6 bases from V and 8 bases from J; bases unmatched to any gene: 14. The CDR3 sequence is 15 residues long. The CDR3 is CASSLLTGVGGEAFF. CDR3 nucleotide sequence: TGTGCCAGCAGTCTCTTGACAGGGGTCGGAGGGGAAGCTTTCTTT. Filled out from reference TRBV14 and TRBJ1-1, the complete variable domain reads EAGVTQFPSHSVIEKGQTVTLRCDPISGHDNLYWYRRVMGKEIKFLLHFVKESKQDESGMPNNRFLAERTGGTYSTLKVQPAELEDSGVYFCASSLLTGVGGEAFFGQGTRLTVV.

This chain connects TRBV28 to TRBJ2-7; TRBD1 matches at 7 bases. The CDR3 length is 14 residues. The V gene end was trimmed by 3 bases and the J gene end by 4 bases; junction bases not matched to a gene: 6. Germline V gene data show CDR1 as MDHEN and CDR2 as SYDVKM. The DNA for the CDR3 is TGTGCCAGCAGTTTGATAGGGGGCGAGTACGAGCAGTACGTC. Translated, it gives CASSLIGGEYEQYV.

This chain uses TRBV5-6 with TRBJ1-4; the D is unclear. CDR3 length: 16 amino acids. Germline V CDR1 and CDR2: SGHDT, YYEEEE. Trimming left V 4 bases short and J 0 bases short, with 13 bases between. CDR3 DNA: TGTGCCAGCAGCCGGGCGGGTTCGGCAACTAATGAAAAACTGTTTTTT. The encoded protein is CASSRAGSATNEKLFF. The complete variable domain, with remaining parts taken from reference TRBV5-6 and TRBJ1-4, reads DAGVTQSPTHLIKTRGQQVTLRCSPKSGHDTVSWYQQALGQGPQFIFQYYEEEERQRGNFPDRFSGHQFPNYSSELNVNALLLGDSALYLCASSRAGSATNEKLFFGSGTQLSVL.

This chain links TRBV28 with TRBJ2-2, with 7 positions matching TRBD1. The CDR3 sequence is 16 residues long. Germline CDR1 reads MDHEN; CDR2 reads SYDVKM. The junction had 12 bases not matched to a gene; V was cut back by 5 bases and J by 6 bases. DNA of the CDR3: TGTGCCAGCAGTAATGTACCGACAGGGTTATCCGGGGAGCTGTTTTTT. The encoded protein is CASSNVPTGLSGELFF.

This clone came up a few times. The chain is built from TRBV5-1 and TRBJ2-3, with D uncertain. The length of the CDR3 is 14 residues. V was shortened by 0 bases and J by 0 bases, with 5 bases between the two germline ends. Germline CDR1 reads SGHRS; CDR2 reads YFSETQ. The CDR3 nucleotides are TGCGCCAGCAGCTTGGGGGGAAGCACAGATACGCAGTATTTT. This sequence encodes CASSLGGSTDTQYF.

This clone turned up a few times. The chain joins TRBV2 to TRBJ2-3; perhaps D is TRBD1 or TRBD2 (5 bases each). The CDR3 runs 15 residues. Per the germline V gene, CDR1 is SNHLY and CDR2 is FYNNEI. V was trimmed by 7 bases and J by 4 bases, leaving 18 bases between them. In DNA, the CDR3 is TGTGCCAGCACCCTATATGTAGGGACGGCAGATACGCAGTATTTT. It specifies CASTLYVGTADTQYF.

This chain connects TRBV6-5 to TRBJ2-7; 9 nucleotides line up with TRBD1. CDR1 and CDR2 (germline): MNHEY, SVGAGI. The CDR3 totals 13 residues. V shed 6 bases, J shed 6 bases, and the junction held 6 bases outside the gene matches. The CDR3, as DNA: TGTGCCAGCAGCCCGACGGACAGGGGCGAGCAGTACTTC. The encoded protein is CASSPTDRGEQYF.

V usage is TRBV5-7 and J usage is TRBJ2-5, with no clear D. TRBV5-7 is an open reading frame whose function is uncertain. V gave up 2 bases and J gave up 4 bases, with 15 bases separating them. CDR3 length: 15 amino acids. The CDR3 reads CASSFLGSSPETQYF. Here the CDR3 DNA reads TGTGCCAGCAGCTTTCTAGGTAGTTCTCCAGAGACCCAGTACTTC.

The gene calls are TRBV2 and TRBJ1-1, with 7 bases matching TRBD1. Trimming at V came to 5 bases and at J to 8 bases, leaving 8 bases not matched to a gene. This CDR3 is 13 amino acids long. Germline V gene sequence: CDR1 SNHLY, CDR2 FYNNEI. CDR3 region: CASSQNRGMEAFF. CDR3 coding DNA: TGTGCCAGCAGTCAAAACAGGGGAATGGAAGCTTTCTTT.

The J gene is TRBJ1-1, the V gene TRBV7-9; no reliable D call. Between the trimmed V and J ends, which lost 5 bases and 5 bases, there was a span of 24 bases. This CDR3 has 17 residues. Per the germline V gene, CDR1 is SEHNR and CDR2 is FQNEAQ (reference sequence). CDR3: CASSPSPRPTGPTEAFF. The CDR3 DNA sequence: TGTGCCAGCAGCCCATCTCCCCGGCCCACCGGGCCGACTGAAGCTTTCTTT.

This clone was picked up a small number of times. CDR3 in DNA: TGCGCCAGCAGCTGGGGACAGTCGAACACTGAAGCTTTCTTT. It translates to CASSWGQSNTEAFF. This chain links TRBV5-1 with TRBJ1-1; 7 nucleotides line up with TRBD1. Trimming at V came to 3 bases and at J to 1 base, leaving 3 bases not matched to a gene. This CDR3 is 14 amino acids long. Per germline, CDR1 SGHRS and CDR2 YFSETQ.

The chain links TRBV14 to TRBJ1-4; D is perhaps TRBD1 (5 bases). The germline V gene has CDR1 SGHDN and CDR2 FVKESK. V lost 0 bases, J lost 4 bases, and 9 bases lay in between. The CDR3 has 15 amino acids. CDR3 sequence reads: CASSQDSGGNEKLFF. The CDR3 DNA is TGTGCCAGCAGCCAAGACTCGGGGGGTAATGAAAAACTGTTTTTT.

The table lists this clone with a few counts. V and J are TRBV10-3 and TRBJ1-1; maybe TRBD1 (5 bases). The CDR3 extends over 13 amino acids. Trimming took 6 bases from V and 0 from J, leaving 8 bases between them. The V gene's germline CDR1 is ENHRY and CDR2 SYGVKD. Here the CDR3 reads CAIRMTVNTEAFF. CDR3 in DNA: TGTGCCATCAGAATGACAGTGAACACTGAAGCTTTCTTT.

The CDR3 sequence: CASSPISGRATDTQYF. DNA for the CDR3: TGTGCCAGCTCACCAATTAGCGGGAGAGCGACAGATACGCAGTATTTT. The chain couples TRBV18 to TRBJ2-3, with 9 bases identical to TRBD2. The CDR3 has 16 amino acids. V was pared by 2 bases and J by 3 bases, with 6 bases of the junction left unmatched. CDR1 KGHSH and CDR2 LQKENI come from the germline V gene.

J is TRBJ2-7 and V is TRBV18; TRBD2 is a possible D gene (5 bases). The CDR3 is 14 amino acids. With 6 bases removed from V and 1 base from J, the gap between germline ends came to 13 bases. CDR1 is KGHSH and CDR2 is LQKENI in the germline V gene. CDR3: CASSSGLVSYEQYF. The CDR3, as DNA: TGTGCCAGCTCGTCAGGACTCGTATCCTACGAGCAGTACTTC.

A single count supports this clone. The genes are TRBV13 and TRBJ2-2; D ambiguous. V dropped 5 bases and J dropped 1 base, with 5 bases sitting between them. Per the germline V gene, CDR1 is PRHDT and CDR2 is FYEKMQ (reference sequence). This CDR3 spans 13 amino acids. CDR3 sequence: CASSPVNTGELFF. CDR3 in DNA: TGTGCCAGCAGCCCGGTGAACACCGGGGAGCTGTTTTTT.

The rearrangement links TRBV5-1 to TRBJ2-5, with 8 bases matching TRBD1. This CDR3 comprises 14 residues. Trimming at V came to 4 bases and at J to 5 bases, leaving 7 bases not matched to a gene. Germline CDR1 and CDR2: SGHRS and YFSETQ. The CDR3 DNA follows: TGCGCCAGCAGCGGACAGGGAGCGGTGGAGACCCAGTACTTC. Amino acid sequence: CASSGQGAVETQYF. The whole variable domain, filled in from reference TRBV5-1 and TRBJ2-5, reads KAGVTQTPRYLIKTRGQQVTLSCSPISGHRSVSWYQQTPGQGLQFLFEYFSETQRNKGNFPGRFSGRQFSNSRSEMNVSTLELGDSALYLCASSGQGAVETQYFGPGTRLLVL.

V is TRBV11-2 and J is TRBJ1-2, with 8 bases that match TRBD1. Germline V CDR1 and CDR2: SGHAT, FQNNGV. Trimming took 5 bases from V and 1 from J; bases not matched to a gene: 9. The CDR3 totals 16 residues. CDR3 coding DNA: TGTGCCAGCAGCCCGAGACAGGGGAATCTTAACTATGGCTACACCTTC. Encoded protein: CASSPRQGNLNYGYTF.